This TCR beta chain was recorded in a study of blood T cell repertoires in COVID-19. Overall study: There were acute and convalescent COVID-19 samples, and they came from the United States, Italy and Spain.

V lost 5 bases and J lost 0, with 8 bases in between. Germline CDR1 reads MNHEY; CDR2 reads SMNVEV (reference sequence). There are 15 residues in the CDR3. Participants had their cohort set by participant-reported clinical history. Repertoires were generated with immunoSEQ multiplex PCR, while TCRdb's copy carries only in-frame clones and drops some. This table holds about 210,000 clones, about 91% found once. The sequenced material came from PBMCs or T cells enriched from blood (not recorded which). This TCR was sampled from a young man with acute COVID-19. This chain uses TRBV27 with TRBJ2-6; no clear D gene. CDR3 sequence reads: CASSERASGANVLTF. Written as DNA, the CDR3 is TGTGCCAGCAGTGAAAGAGCCTCTGGGGCCAACGTCCTGACTTTC.